This T cell receptor beta chain is drawn from a study of cytomegalovirus exposure and HLA in healthy donors. Method: immunoSEQ multiplex PCR; TCRdb's copy keeps in-frame clones and lacks some. There are 120,000 or so clones in the sample; around 96% occur only once, and about 1.7% lies in the top ten. V was pared by 8 bases and J by 6 bases, with 2 bases of the junction left unmatched. Germline V gene sequence: CDR1 SGHTA, CDR2 FQGNSA. The CDR3 extends over 13 amino acids. The sequence was obtained from a young man in good health and CMV-seronegative. V gene TRBV7-2 combines with J gene TRBJ2-1; 12 positions match TRBD1. What was sequenced was PBMCs. The CDR3 sequence is CASGTGGPNEQFF. The CDR3 DNA reads as TGTGCCAGCGGGACAGGGGGCCCCAATGAGCAGTTCTTC.